These 9 T cell receptor beta chains were sequenced from one sample in a study of T cell changes during pregnancy in multiple sclerosis. Sequenced by immunoSEQ multiplex PCR; TCRdb stores in-frame clones only, minus some. The table shows around 49,000 clones, with around 90% occurring only once. Sequences were derived from peripheral blood, sampled after pregnancy. These receptors originate from a female donor in good health, enrolled as a control in a pregnancy study.

The J gene is TRBJ2-7, the V gene TRBV19, with 7 bases matching TRBD2. The CDR3 runs to 15 residues. After removal of 5 bases from V and 2 bases from J, the junction contained 9 bases not matched to a gene. CDR1 and CDR2 from the germline V gene are LNHDA and SQIVND (reference sequence). CDR3 sequence: CASSRLADSPYEQYF. CDR3 DNA sequence: TGTGCCAGTAGTCGACTAGCCGATTCCCCCTACGAGCAGTACTTC.

The chain has TRBV5-4 and TRBJ2-1, with TRBD2 identical over 8 bases. The CDR3 is 15 residues long. The germline V gene has CDR1 SGHNT and CDR2 YYREEE (reference sequence). V dropped 7 bases and J dropped 7; count of bases not matched to a gene: 13. For the CDR3, the DNA is TGTGCCAGCCGGATAGGGGCGGGGGGAATGAATGAGCAGTTCTTC. Protein: CASRIGAGGMNEQFF.

The chain combines TRBV5-1 with TRBJ1-1, with a possible D match to TRBD1 (5 bases). Germline assignment: CDR1 SGHRS and CDR2 YFSETQ. The CDR3 consists of 16 residues. Trimming cost V 1 base and J 1 base, with 14 bases left between them. The CDR3 DNA follows: TGCGCCAGCAGCTTGAGTTACCAGGGCGGGAACACTGAAGCTTTCTTT. This sequence encodes CASSLSYQGGNTEAFF.

The chain links TRBV7-9 to TRBJ1-1, with 8 bases fitting TRBD1. Germline V gives CDR1 SEHNR, CDR2 FQNEAQ (reference sequence). The ends lost 1 base at V and 11 bases at J; junction bases unmatched: 9. The CDR3 runs to 14 residues. The CDR3 DNA follows: TGTGCCAGCAGCTTAGGAGACAGGGGAGTGGGTGCTTTCTTT. It is translated as CASSLGDRGVGAFF. The whole variable domain, filled in from reference TRBV7-9 and TRBJ1-1, reads DTGVSQNPRHKITKRGQNVTFRCDPISEHNRLYWYRQTLGQGPEFLTYFQNEAQLEKSRLLSDRFSAERPKGSFSTLEIQRTEQGDSAMYLCASSLGDRGVGAFFGQGTRLTVV.

The chain combines TRBV7-2 with TRBJ2-2, with 7 nucleotides matching TRBD2. CDR3 length: 15 residues. V gave up 1 base and J gave up 7 bases; unmatched junction bases: 6. Germline V lookup: CDR1 SGHTA, CDR2 FQGNSA. The CDR3 region is CASSLVAGEVGELFF. The CDR3 DNA reads as TGTGCCAGCAGCTTAGTGGCGGGAGAGGTCGGGGAGCTGTTTTTT.

This rearrangement joins TRBV6-1 to TRBJ1-3; D remains unclear. The length of the CDR3 is 15 residues. Trimming pared 0 bases from V and 8 bases from J, leaving 14 bases between. Germline V gene data show CDR1 as MNHNS and CDR2 as SASEGT. The CDR3 coding sequence is TGTGCCAGCAGTGAAGCGGAGGGATCTGGGGACACCATATATTTT. Translating it yields CASSEAEGSGDTIYF.

This sequence joins TRBV4-1 and TRBJ2-3; 11 bases are shared with TRBD2. CDR3 size: 17 residues. Germline loops: CDR1 MGHRA, CDR2 YSYEKL. The ends lost 0 bases at V and 5 bases at J; junction bases unmatched: 7. The CDR3 loop is CASSQDIAGGLVDTQYF. The DNA for the CDR3 is TGCGCCAGCAGCCAAGATATAGCGGGGGGGCTGGTAGATACGCAGTATTTT.

This clone was counted between two and nine times. The chain uses TRBV9 and TRBJ2-1; 8 bases are a match to TRBD2. The germline V gene has CDR1 SGDLS and CDR2 YYNGEE. V dropped 0 bases and J dropped 6; count of bases not matched to a gene: 8. The CDR3 has 16 residues. The CDR3 here is CASSVARSGVPNEQFF. The CDR3 nucleotides read TGTGCCAGCAGCGTAGCTCGTAGCGGGGTACCCAATGAGCAGTTCTTC. Combining the CDR3 with reference TRBV9 and TRBJ2-1 gives the whole variable domain DSGVTQTPKHLITATGQRVTLRCSPRSGDLSVYWYQQSLDQGLQFLIQYYNGEERAKGNILERFSAQQFPDLHSELNLSSLELGDSALYFCASSVARSGVPNEQFFGPGTRLTVL.

The chain couples TRBV6-5 to TRBJ1-2, with 10 bases that match TRBD1. The CDR3 runs 16 residues. The V gene end was trimmed by 0 bases and the J gene end by 5 bases; junction bases not matched to a gene: 6. Germline CDR1 MNHEY, CDR2 SVGAGI. CDR3 nucleotides: TGTGCCAGCAGTTACTCGGGGACAGGGGTGGAATATGGCTACACCTTC. Translated, it gives CASSYSGTGVEYGYTF.